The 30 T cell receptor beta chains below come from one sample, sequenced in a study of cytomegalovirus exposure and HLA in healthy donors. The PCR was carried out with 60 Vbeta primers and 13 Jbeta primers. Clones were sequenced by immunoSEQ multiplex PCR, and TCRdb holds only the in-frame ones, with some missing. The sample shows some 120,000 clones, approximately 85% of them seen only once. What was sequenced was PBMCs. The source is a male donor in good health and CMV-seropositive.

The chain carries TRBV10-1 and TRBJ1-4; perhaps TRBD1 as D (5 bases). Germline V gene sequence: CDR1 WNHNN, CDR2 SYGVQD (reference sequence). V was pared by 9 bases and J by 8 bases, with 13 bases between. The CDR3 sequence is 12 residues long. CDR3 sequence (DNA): TGCGCCAGGCGACAGCGTAGCGAAAAACTGTTTTTT. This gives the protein CARRQRSEKLFF.

CDR3 DNA: TGTGCCAGCAGCCTTTCGACAGGGGTGGGGGGAGAGACCCAGTACTTC. Protein sequence: CASSLSTGVGGETQYF. The rearrangement links TRBV11-3 to TRBJ2-5; 8 bases align to TRBD1. Germline V gives CDR1 SGHNT, CDR2 YENEEA. J was trimmed by 4 bases and V by 5 bases; bases with no gene match: 12. CDR3 length: 16 amino acids.

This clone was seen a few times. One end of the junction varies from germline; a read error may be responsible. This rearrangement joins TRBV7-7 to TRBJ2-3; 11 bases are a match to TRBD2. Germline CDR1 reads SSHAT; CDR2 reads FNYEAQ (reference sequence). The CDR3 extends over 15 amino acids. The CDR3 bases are TGTGCTAGCAGCTTAACTAGCGGGAGTACAGATACGCAGTATTTT. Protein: CASSLTSGSTDTQYF.

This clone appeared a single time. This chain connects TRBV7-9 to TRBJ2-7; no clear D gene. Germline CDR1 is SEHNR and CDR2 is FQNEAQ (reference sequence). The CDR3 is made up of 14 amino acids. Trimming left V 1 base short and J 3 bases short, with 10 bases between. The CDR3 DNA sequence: TGTGCCAGCAGCTTAGGTGGCCCAGGCTACGAGCAGTACTTC. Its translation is CASSLGGPGYEQYF.

The DNA of the CDR3 is TGTGCCAGCAGCCTGCCAGTAGCGGGAGGAGATGAGCAGTTCTTC. This gives the protein CASSLPVAGGDEQFF. This rearrangement joins TRBV5-4 to TRBJ2-1, with TRBD2 identical over 10 bases. The V segment lost 4 bases and the J segment 8 bases; nucleotides outside the gene matches: 9. The CDR3 totals 15 residues. Germline CDR1 and CDR2: SGHNT and YYREEE (reference sequence).

The CDR3 sequence: CASRPGLAGGHEQYF. CDR3 in DNA: TGTGCCAGCAGGCCGGGACTAGCGGGAGGGCACGAGCAGTACTTC. V gene TRBV6-5 combines with J gene TRBJ2-5; 16 nucleotides agree with TRBD2. The last part of the DNA fits TRBJ2-7 better; the J call may be wrong. The CDR3 loop spans 15 amino acids. Germline V gene data show CDR1 as MNHEY and CDR2 as SVGAGI.

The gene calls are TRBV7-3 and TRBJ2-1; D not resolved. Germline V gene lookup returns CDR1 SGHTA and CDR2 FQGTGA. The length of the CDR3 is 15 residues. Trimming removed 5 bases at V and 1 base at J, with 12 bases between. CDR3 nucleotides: TGTGCCAGCAGCCGAGCCCGAAGTTCCTACAATGAGCAGTTCTTC. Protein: CASSRARSSYNEQFF.

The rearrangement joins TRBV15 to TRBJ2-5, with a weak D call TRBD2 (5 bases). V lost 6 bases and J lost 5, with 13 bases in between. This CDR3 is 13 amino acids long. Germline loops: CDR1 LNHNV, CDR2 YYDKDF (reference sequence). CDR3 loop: CATRRGLDETQYF. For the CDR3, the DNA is TGTGCCACCAGGCGAGGGTTAGACGAGACCCAGTACTTC. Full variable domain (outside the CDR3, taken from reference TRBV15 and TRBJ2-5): DAMVIQNPRYQVTQFGKPVTLSCSQTLNHNVMYWYQQKSSQAPKLLFHYYDKDFNNEADTPDNFQSRRPNTSFCFLDIRSPGLGDTAMYLCATRRGLDETQYFGPGTRLLVL.

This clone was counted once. The CDR3 sequence is CAITRTSGSSPLDTQYF. CDR3 bases: TGTGCCATCACGAGGACTAGCGGGAGTTCCCCGTTAGATACGCAGTATTTT. The chain is built from TRBV10-3 and TRBJ2-3, with 13 positions matching TRBD2. The V and J ends lost 7 bases and 5 bases, in that order; junction bases with no gene match: 12. This CDR3 contains 17 residues. Germline V gene data show CDR1 as ENHRY and CDR2 as SYGVKD.

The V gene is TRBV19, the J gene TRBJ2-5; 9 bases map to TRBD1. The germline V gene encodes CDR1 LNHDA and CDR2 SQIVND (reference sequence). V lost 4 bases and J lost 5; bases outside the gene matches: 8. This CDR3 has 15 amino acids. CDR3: CASSTWTGDLETQYF. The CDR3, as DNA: TGTGCCAGTAGTACCTGGACAGGGGATTTGGAGACCCAGTACTTC.

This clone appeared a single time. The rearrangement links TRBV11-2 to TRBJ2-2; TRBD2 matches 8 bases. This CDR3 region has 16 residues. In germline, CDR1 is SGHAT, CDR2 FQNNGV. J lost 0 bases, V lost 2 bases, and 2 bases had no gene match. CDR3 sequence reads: CASSLLAGPNTGELFF. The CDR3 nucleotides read TGTGCCAGCAGCTTACTAGCGGGCCCGAACACCGGGGAGCTGTTTTTT.

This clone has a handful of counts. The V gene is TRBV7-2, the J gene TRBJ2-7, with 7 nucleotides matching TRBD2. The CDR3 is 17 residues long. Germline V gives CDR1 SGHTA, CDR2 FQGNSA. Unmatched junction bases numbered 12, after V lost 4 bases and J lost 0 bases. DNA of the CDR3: TGTGCCAGCAGCTGGACGATTACTAGCGTTATCTCCTACGAGCAGTACTTC. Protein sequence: CASSWTITSVISYEQYF.

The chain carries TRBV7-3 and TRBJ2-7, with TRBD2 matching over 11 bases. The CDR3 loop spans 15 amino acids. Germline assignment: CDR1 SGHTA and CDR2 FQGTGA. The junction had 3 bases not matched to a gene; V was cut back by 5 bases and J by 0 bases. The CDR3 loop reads CASSKTSGSSYEQYF. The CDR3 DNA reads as TGTGCCAGCAGCAAAACTAGCGGGAGCTCCTACGAGCAGTACTTC.

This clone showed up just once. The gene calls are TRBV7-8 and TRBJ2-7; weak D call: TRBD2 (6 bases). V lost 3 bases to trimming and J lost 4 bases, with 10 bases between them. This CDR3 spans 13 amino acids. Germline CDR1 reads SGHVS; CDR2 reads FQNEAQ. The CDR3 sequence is CASSFWGTYEQYF. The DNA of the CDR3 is TGTGCCAGCAGCTTCTGGGGGACTTACGAGCAGTACTTC.

CDR3 protein: CASSVLRMPSSTDTQYF. CDR3 coding DNA: TGTGCCAGCAGTGTGCTCAGGATGCCCTCGTCCACAGATACGCAGTATTTT. V is TRBV27 and J is TRBJ2-3; D is unclear. The V gene lost 5 bases and the J gene lost 2 bases, with 20 bases spanning the gap. Germline V gene sequence: CDR1 MNHEY, CDR2 SMNVEV (reference sequence). There are 17 residues in the CDR3.

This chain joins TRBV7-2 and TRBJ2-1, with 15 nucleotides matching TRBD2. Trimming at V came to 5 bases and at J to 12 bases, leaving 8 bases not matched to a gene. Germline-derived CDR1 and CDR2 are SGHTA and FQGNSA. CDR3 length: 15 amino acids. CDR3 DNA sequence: TGTGCCAGCAGCCTGGGGACTAGCGGGAGGTCAGGGCAGTTCTTC. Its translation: CASSLGTSGRSGQFF.

CDR3 amino acids: CASSQEGRLAGGLDTQYF. The CDR3 region has the DNA TGTGCCAGCAGCCAAGAAGGGCGACTAGCGGGAGGATTGGATACGCAGTATTTT. The gene calls are TRBV4-2 and TRBJ2-3; 13 bases align to TRBD2. There are 18 residues in the CDR3. With V trimmed by 0 bases and J by 6 bases, 9 bases remained unmatched. Germline values: CDR1 LGHNA, CDR2 YNFKEQ.

CDR3 region: CASSRNQCFF. CDR3 nucleotides: TGTGCCAGCAGTAGAAATCAGTGTTTCTTT. This sequence joins TRBV6-6 and TRBJ1-1; D is ambiguous. V dropped 5 bases and J dropped 13 bases, with 11 bases sitting between them. The CDR3 sequence is 10 residues long. Germline CDR1 MNHNY, CDR2 SVGAGI (reference sequence).

CDR3 DNA sequence: TGTGCCAGTAGCGTACAGGGGGCAACCGAAAAACTGTTTTTT. As protein: CASSVQGATEKLFF. This chain uses TRBV19 with TRBJ1-4; 9 bases match TRBD1. CDR1 and CDR2 (germline): LNHDA, SQIVND (reference sequence). The CDR3 runs to 14 residues. The trim removed 6 bases at V and 8 bases at J, leaving 7 bases unmatched.

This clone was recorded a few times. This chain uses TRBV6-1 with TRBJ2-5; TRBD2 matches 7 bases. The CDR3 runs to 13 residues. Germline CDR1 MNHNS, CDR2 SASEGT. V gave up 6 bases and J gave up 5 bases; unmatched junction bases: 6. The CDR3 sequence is CASRGEGGETQYF. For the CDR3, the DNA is TGTGCCAGCAGGGGGGAGGGTGGCGAGACCCAGTACTTC.

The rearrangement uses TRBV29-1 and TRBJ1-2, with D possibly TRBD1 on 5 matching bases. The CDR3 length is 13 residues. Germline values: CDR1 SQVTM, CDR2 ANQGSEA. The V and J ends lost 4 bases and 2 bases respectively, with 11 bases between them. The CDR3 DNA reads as TGCAGCGTTGCCGGGGGGGGGAACTATGGCTACACCTTC. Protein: CSVAGGGNYGYTF.

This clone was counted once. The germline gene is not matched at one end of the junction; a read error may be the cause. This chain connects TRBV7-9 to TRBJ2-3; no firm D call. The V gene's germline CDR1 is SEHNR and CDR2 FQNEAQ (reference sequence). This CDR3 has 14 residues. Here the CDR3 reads CSSSLSLSTDTQYF. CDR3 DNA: TGTTCCAGCAGCTTATCTCTAAGCACAGATACGCAGTATTTT.

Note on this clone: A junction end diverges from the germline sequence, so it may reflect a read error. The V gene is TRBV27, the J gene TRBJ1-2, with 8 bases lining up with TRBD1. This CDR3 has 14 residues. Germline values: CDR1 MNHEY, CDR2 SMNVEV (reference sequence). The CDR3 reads CASRGDRFSVGYTF. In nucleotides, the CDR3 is TGTGCCAGCAGAGGGGACAGGTTTTCGGTAGGCTACACCTTT.

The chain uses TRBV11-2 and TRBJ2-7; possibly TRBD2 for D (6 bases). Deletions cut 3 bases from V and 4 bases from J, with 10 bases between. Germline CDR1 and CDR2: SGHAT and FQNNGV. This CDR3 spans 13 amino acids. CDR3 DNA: TGTGCCAGCAGCTTCGGGGGTCCGTACGAGCAGTACTTC. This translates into CASSFGGPYEQYF.

For the CDR3, the DNA is TGTGCCACCAATCCGACAGGGGGCTACGAGCAGTACTTC. It specifies CATNPTGGYEQYF. The chain couples TRBV28 to TRBJ2-7, with 9 positions matching TRBD1. Germline-derived CDR1 and CDR2 are MDHEN and SYDVKM. V shed 10 bases, J shed 3 bases, and the junction held 7 bases outside the gene matches. The CDR3 has 13 residues.

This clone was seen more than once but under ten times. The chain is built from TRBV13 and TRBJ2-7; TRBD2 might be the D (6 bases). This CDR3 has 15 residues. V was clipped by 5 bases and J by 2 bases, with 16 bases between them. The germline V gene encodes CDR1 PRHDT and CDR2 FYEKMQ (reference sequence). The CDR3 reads CASSLSPAGTYEQYF. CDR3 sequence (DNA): TGTGCCAGCAGCCTCTCCCCCGCGGGGACCTACGAGCAGTACTTC.

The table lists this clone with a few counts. The CDR3, as DNA: TGTGCCAGCAGTTTTAATTGGAGGGACACTGAAGCTTTCTTT. Encoded protein: CASSFNWRDTEAFF. The J gene is TRBJ1-1, the V gene TRBV28; D unresolved. Germline lookup yields CDR1 MDHEN and CDR2 SYDVKM. The ends were cut back, 3 bases at V and 3 bases at J, with 11 bases in the middle. The CDR3 extends over 14 amino acids.

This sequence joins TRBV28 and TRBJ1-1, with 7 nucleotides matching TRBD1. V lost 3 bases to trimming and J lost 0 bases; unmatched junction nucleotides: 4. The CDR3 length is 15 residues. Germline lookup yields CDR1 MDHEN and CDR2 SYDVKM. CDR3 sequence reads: CASSFPDRVNTEAFF. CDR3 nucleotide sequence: TGTGCCAGCAGTTTCCCCGACAGGGTGAACACTGAAGCTTTCTTT.

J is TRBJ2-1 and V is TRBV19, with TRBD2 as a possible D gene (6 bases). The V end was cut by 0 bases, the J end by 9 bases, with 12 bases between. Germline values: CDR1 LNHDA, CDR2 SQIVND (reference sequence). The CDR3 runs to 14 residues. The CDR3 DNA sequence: TGTGCCAGTAGTATAGAGGACTATTACCCTGAGCAGTTCTTC. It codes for CASSIEDYYPEQFF.

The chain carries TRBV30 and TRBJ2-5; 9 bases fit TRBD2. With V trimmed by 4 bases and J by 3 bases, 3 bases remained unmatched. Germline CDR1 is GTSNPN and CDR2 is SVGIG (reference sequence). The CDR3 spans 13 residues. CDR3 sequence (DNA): TGTGCCTGGATCCGACTAGCGGAAGAGACCCAGTACTTC. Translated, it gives CAWIRLAEETQYF.